This is a list of T cell receptor beta chains from one sample in a study of blood T cells in healthy people across ages. TCRdb re-called the 5' RACE reads with MiXCR, one entry per CDR3 protein. The table has approximately 940,000 distinct CDR3 sequences, roughly 48% seen once; the top ten hold roughly 12%. Sequenced material: blood. These receptor sequences come from a man aged 25 to 40 in good health. Both conserved end residues are part of each CDR3. Fields, in order: D gene, V gene, clone size, J gene, CDR3 protein, CDR3 DNA. The D gene is left open where the match is weak. The size field is filled for only some rows; it gives once, few, many or a size class.

D gene: NA; V gene: TRBV3-1; clone size: NA; J gene: TRBJ2-7; CDR3 protein: CASGRGVTPYEQYF; CDR3 DNA: TGTGCCAGCGGCAGAGGGGTGACGCCCTACGAGCAGTACTTC
D gene: TRBD1; V gene: TRBV5-1; clone size: many; J gene: TRBJ1-1; CDR3 protein: CASRKTGGGNTEAFF; CDR3 DNA: TGCGCCAGCAGGAAAACAGGGGGGGGGAACACTGAAGCTTTCTTT
D gene: TRBD2; V gene: TRBV4-1; clone size: few; J gene: TRBJ2-5; CDR3 protein: CASSSAGVGTQYF; CDR3 DNA: TGCGCCAGCAGCTCAGCGGGGGTTGGGACCCAGTACTTC
D gene: TRBD2; V gene: TRBV6-5; clone size: NA; J gene: TRBJ2-7; CDR3 protein: CASSYSLAGAYEQYF; CDR3 DNA: TGTGCCAGCAGTTACTCTTTAGCGGGAGCCTACGAGCAGTACTTC
D gene: TRBD1; V gene: TRBV6-5; clone size: few; J gene: TRBJ2-3; CDR3 protein: CASSSTGQGVTDTQYF; CDR3 DNA: TGTGCCAGCAGTTCCACCGGACAGGGGGTCACAGATACGCAGTATTTT
D gene: NA; V gene: TRBV6-2/TRBV6-3; clone size: NA; J gene: TRBJ2-7; CDR3 protein: CASSPAGEASYEQYF; CDR3 DNA: TGTGCCAGCAGTCCAGCGGGCGAGGCCTCCTACGAGCAGTACTTC
D gene: NA; V gene: TRBV6-1; clone size: few; J gene: TRBJ2-5; CDR3 protein: CASSEDGRAQYF; CDR3 DNA: TGTGCCAGCAGTGAGGACGGTAGGGCCCAGTACTTC
D gene: TRBD1; V gene: TRBV20-1; clone size: few; J gene: TRBJ2-1; CDR3 protein: CSAPRQGHDEQFF; CDR3 DNA: TGCAGTGCTCCCCGACAGGGGCACGATGAGCAGTTCTTC
D gene: NA; V gene: TRBV3-1; clone size: few; J gene: TRBJ2-3; CDR3 protein: CASSQEALGADTQYF; CDR3 DNA: TGTGCCAGCAGCCAAGAGGCTTTGGGGGCAGATACGCAGTATTTT
D gene: NA; V gene: TRBV5-1; clone size: few; J gene: TRBJ1-1; CDR3 protein: CASSTDGYTEAFF; CDR3 DNA: TGCGCCAGCAGCACGGACGGATACACTGAAGCTTTCTTT
D gene: NA; V gene: TRBV5-1; clone size: NA; J gene: TRBJ1-2; CDR3 protein: CASSLETGENYGYTF; CDR3 DNA: TGCGCCAGCAGCTTGGAAACCGGGGAGAACTATGGCTACACCTTC
D gene: TRBD1; V gene: TRBV6-5; clone size: once; J gene: TRBJ1-1; CDR3 protein: CASSSPRDRVSEAFF; CDR3 DNA: TGTGCCAGCAGTTCCCCCCGCGACAGGGTCTCTGAAGCTTTCTTT
D gene: NA; V gene: TRBV4-3; clone size: NA; J gene: TRBJ2-6; CDR3 protein: CASSQANREAGGANVLTF; CDR3 DNA: TGCGCCAGCAGCCAAGCAAACAGGGAAGCAGGTGGGGCCAACGTCCTGACTTTC
D gene: NA; V gene: TRBV7-3; clone size: few; J gene: TRBJ2-1; CDR3 protein: CASSLDLPNEQFF; CDR3 DNA: TGTGCCAGCAGCTTGGATTTACCTAATGAGCAGTTCTTC
D gene: NA; V gene: TRBV6-5; clone size: NA; J gene: TRBJ1-2; CDR3 protein: CASRTVGDGYTF; CDR3 DNA: TGTGCCAGCAGAACTGTAGGGGATGGCTACACCTTC
D gene: TRBD1; V gene: TRBV7-2; clone size: NA; J gene: TRBJ2-2; CDR3 protein: CASSRQGWELFF; CDR3 DNA: TGTGCCAGCAGCCGACAGGGATGGGAGCTGTTTTTT
D gene: NA; V gene: TRBV10-3; clone size: NA; J gene: TRBJ1-5; CDR3 protein: CAISGGEGNQPQHF; CDR3 DNA: TGTGCCATCAGCGGAGGGGAGGGCAATCAGCCCCAGCATTTT
D gene: NA; V gene: TRBV20-1; clone size: NA; J gene: TRBJ1-5; CDR3 protein: CSARDDGGAQPQHF; CDR3 DNA: TGCAGTGCTAGAGATGACGGGGGGGCTCAGCCCCAGCATTTT
D gene: NA; V gene: TRBV7-2; clone size: few; J gene: TRBJ1-1; CDR3 protein: CASSLYATVNTEAFF; CDR3 DNA: TGTGCCAGCAGCTTGTACGCGACAGTGAACACTGAAGCTTTCTTT
D gene: NA; V gene: TRBV5-6; clone size: few; J gene: TRBJ2-7; CDR3 protein: CASSLAGVRYEQYF; CDR3 DNA: TGTGCCAGCAGCTTGGCGGGGGTGCGCTACGAGCAGTACTTC
D gene: NA; V gene: TRBV7-2; clone size: NA; J gene: TRBJ1-2; CDR3 protein: CASTLSTSANYGYTF; CDR3 DNA: TGTGCCAGCACTCTCTCGACATCCGCTAACTATGGCTACACCTTC
D gene: TRBD1; V gene: TRBV3-1; clone size: many; J gene: TRBJ2-7; CDR3 protein: CASSQGQGPYEQYF; CDR3 DNA: TGTGCCAGCAGCCAAGGACAGGGGCCCTACGAGCAGTACTTC
D gene: NA; V gene: TRBV13; clone size: NA; J gene: TRBJ1-3; CDR3 protein: CASSNRDTNSGNTIYF; CDR3 DNA: TGTGCCAGCAGCAATAGGGACACCAACTCTGGAAACACCATATATTTT
D gene: TRBD2; V gene: TRBV7-2; clone size: NA; J gene: TRBJ2-1; CDR3 protein: CASSLGGGGGNEQFF; CDR3 DNA: TGTGCCAGCAGCTTAGGTGGCGGGGGTGGGAATGAGCAGTTCTTC
D gene: TRBD2; V gene: TRBV6-1; clone size: NA; J gene: TRBJ2-3; CDR3 protein: CASSSFQTSGGTDTQYF; CDR3 DNA: TGTGCCAGCAGCTCATTCCAGACTAGCGGGGGCACAGATACGCAGTATTTT
D gene: NA; V gene: TRBV6-5; clone size: NA; J gene: TRBJ1-2; CDR3 protein: CASSYLRNYGYTF; CDR3 DNA: TGTGCCAGCAGTTACCTTCGGAACTATGGCTACACCTTC
D gene: TRBD2; V gene: TRBV2; clone size: NA; J gene: TRBJ2-1; CDR3 protein: CASSTTTSGVKNEQFF; CDR3 DNA: TGTGCCAGCAGCACCACGACTAGCGGGGTTAAGAATGAGCAGTTCTTC